A single sample is the source of the 4 T cell receptor beta chains below, sequenced in a study of blood T cell repertoires in COVID-19. This table comes from immunoSEQ multiplex PCR, and its TCRdb copy is limited to in-frame clones, with some not included. The sample yields approximately 91,000 clones, 70% to 90% seen once. The sample comprised peripheral blood. These receptors were collected from a man in his 70s with acute or convalescent COVID-19.

The rearrangement uses TRBV3-1 (or the pseudogene TRBV3-2) and TRBJ1-3, with D possibly matching TRBD1 (6 bases). Per germline, CDR1 LGHDT and CDR2 YNNKEL (reference sequence). The CDR3 is made up of 13 amino acids. Trimming took 0 bases from V and 13 from J, leaving 13 bases between them. The CDR3 loop is CASSQDRQGPIYF. Here the CDR3 DNA reads TGTGCCAGCAGCCAAGATCGGCAGGGGCCGATATATTTT.

For the CDR3, the DNA is TGTGCCAGTACCGCTAGGACAGGGACCACCGGGGAGCTGTTTTTT. Translated, it gives CASTARTGTTGELFF. The chain joins TRBV19 to TRBJ2-2; 8 nucleotides agree with TRBD1. The CDR3 is made up of 15 amino acids. V trimming: 7 bases; J trimming: 4 bases; junction bases outside the gene matches: 8. Germline CDR1 reads LNHDA; CDR2 reads SQIVND (reference sequence).

The J gene is TRBJ2-7, the V gene TRBV6-1, with 9 bases lining up with TRBD2. The germline gives CDR1 MNHNS, CDR2 SASEGT. This CDR3 is 15 amino acids long. Trimming removed 2 bases from V and 0 bases from J; junction bases left unmatched: 2. DNA of the CDR3: TGTGCCAGCAGTGAACCGGGACTAGCCTCCTACGAGCAGTACGTC. Protein sequence: CASSEPGLASYEQYV.

This clone has just one count. This chain uses TRBV30 with TRBJ2-7, with 7 bases matching TRBD1. In germline, CDR1 is GTSNPN, CDR2 SVGIG (reference sequence). The junction had 7 bases not matched to a gene; V was cut back by 7 bases and J by 1 base. This CDR3 region has 13 residues. In DNA, the CDR3 is TGTGCCTCCTCCGGGACAGCTTCCTACGAGCAGTACTTC. This sequence encodes CASSGTASYEQYF.